The 30 T cell receptor beta chains below all came from one sample that was sequenced in a study of CD8 T cells in Susac syndrome. Random hexamers were used to reverse transcribe the RNA input (roughly 0.5 to 1 ug). In TCRdb, the immunoSEQ multiplex PCR reads were re-called with MiXCR into one record per CDR3 protein. This sample yields 250,000 to 300,000 distinct CDR3 sequences, of which 89% are seen a single time; around 0.18% belongs to the top ten. The source material was CD8+ T cells from PBMCs. Receptor source: a human donor with multiple sclerosis.

This clonotype was seen only a few times. This chain uses TRBV4-3 with TRBJ2-7; tentatively, D is TRBD1 (5 bases). V was trimmed by 1 base and J by 1 base, leaving 8 bases between them. The CDR3 length is 14 residues. Germline CDR1 and CDR2: LGHNA and YSLEER. The CDR3 region is CASSQGGASYEQYF. For the CDR3, the DNA is TGCGCCAGCAGCCAAGGGGGCGCTTCCTACGAGCAGTACTTC.

This clonotype came up once. V is TRBV30 and J is TRBJ2-6, with D unclear. The CDR3 is 17 residues long. Trimming left V 2 bases short and J 1 base short, with 15 bases between. CDR1 is GTSNPN, CDR2 SVGIG, per germline (reference sequence). The CDR3 is CAWSRNIQLSGANVLTF. The CDR3 DNA is TGTGCCTGGAGTCGAAACATACAGTTATCTGGGGCCAACGTCCTGACTTTC.

The genes are TRBV6-2 or TRBV6-3 and TRBJ2-7; weak D call: TRBD2 (5 bases). In germline, CDR1 is MNHEY, CDR2 SVGEGT. The CDR3 totals 13 residues. Trimming cost V 6 bases and J 7 bases, with 16 bases left between them. The CDR3 DNA follows: TGTGCCAGCAGCACACGAGACCCGGGGGAGCAGTACTTC. It is translated as CASSTRDPGEQYF.

This clonotype appeared once. The chain recombines TRBV10-3 with TRBJ2-3; D possibly uses TRBD1 or TRBD2 (5 bases each). Per the germline V gene, CDR1 is ENHRY and CDR2 is SYGVKD. The CDR3 spans 15 residues. The V end lost 2 bases, the J end lost 2 bases, and 11 bases lay between the germline ends. The CDR3 coding sequence is TGTGCCATCAGTGAGCGTTCCGGGGCCACAGATACGCAGTATTTT. As protein: CAISERSGATDTQYF.

J is TRBJ1-1 and V is TRBV28; the match to TRBD1 covers 8 bases. The germline gives CDR1 MDHEN, CDR2 SYDVKM. This CDR3 contains 19 residues. Trimming removed 6 bases from V and 0 bases from J; junction bases left unmatched: 18. The CDR3 reads CASSLRAGTGRVMNTEAFF. In DNA, the CDR3 is TGTGCCAGCAGCCTTAGGGCGGGGACAGGAAGGGTGATGAACACTGAAGCTTTCTTT.

The chain joins TRBV7-3 to TRBJ2-6; D ambiguous. The CDR3 consists of 16 residues. Trimming cost V 5 bases and J 0 bases, with 11 bases left between them. From germline, CDR1 is SGHTA and CDR2 FQGTGA. DNA of the CDR3: TGTGCCAGCAGCCCACCCGGTTCCTCTGGGGCCAACGTCCTGACTTTC. This translates into CASSPPGSSGANVLTF.

This clonotype was seen only a few times. The V call is TRBV19, the J call TRBJ2-3; the D is unclear. The CDR3 is 14 amino acids. The germline V gene encodes CDR1 LNHDA and CDR2 SQIVND (reference sequence). V shed 6 bases and J shed 1 base, with 11 bases lying between them. CDR3 coding DNA: TGTGCCAGTAGCCCCCGTGGGGGCACAGATACGCAGTATTTT. It encodes CASSPRGGTDTQYF.

The chain couples TRBV28 to TRBJ1-2; D not resolved. Germline V CDR1 and CDR2: MDHEN, SYDVKM. With 7 bases removed from V and 4 bases from J, the gap between germline ends came to 10 bases. CDR3 size: 12 residues. This CDR3 reads CASIGVGYGYTF. The CDR3 region has the DNA TGTGCCAGCATTGGAGTGGGCTATGGCTACACCTTC.

The chain is built from TRBV12-3 or TRBV12-4 and TRBJ2-7, with TRBD1 matching 10 bases. This CDR3 region has 14 residues. V lost 6 bases and J lost 4; bases outside the gene matches: 6. CDR3 loop: CASSASDRGYEQYF. Here the CDR3 DNA reads TGTGCCAGCAGCGCATCGGACAGGGGGTACGAGCAGTACTTC.

J is TRBJ2-5 and V is TRBV5-6, with D unclear. V was trimmed by 3 bases and J by 1 base, leaving 16 bases between them. The CDR3 contains 16 residues. CDR1 is SGHDT and CDR2 is YYEEEE in the germline V gene. The CDR3 protein is CASSSWADLTQETQYF. The DNA of the CDR3 is TGTGCCAGCAGCTCGTGGGCAGACCTCACCCAAGAGACCCAGTACTTC.

The chain couples TRBV20-1 to TRBJ1-1; D is uncertain. This CDR3 has 13 residues. Trimming cost V 1 base and J 5 bases, with 11 bases left between them. Germline-derived CDR1 and CDR2 are DFQATT and SNEGSKA (reference sequence). CDR3 nucleotide sequence: TGCAGTGCTAGAGTACCGGGAAGGACTGAAGCTTTCTTT. It encodes CSARVPGRTEAFF.

The rearrangement uses TRBV14 and TRBJ2-5, with no clear D. The CDR3 loop spans 19 amino acids. Trimming took 2 bases from V and 5 from J, leaving 27 bases between them. The germline V gene encodes CDR1 SGHDN and CDR2 FVKESK. DNA of the CDR3: TGTGCCAGCAGCCAATTTGCGCATCATCCCCCCGATGGCCAGGAGACCCAGTACTTC. This translates into CASSQFAHHPPDGQETQYF.

This clonotype was recorded only once. V and J are TRBV24-1 and TRBJ2-7, with TRBD1 matching 10 bases. Germline CDR1 KGHDR, CDR2 SFDVKD. This CDR3 has 15 residues. The V gene end was trimmed by 3 bases and the J gene end by 2 bases; junction bases not matched to a gene: 3. The DNA for the CDR3 is TGTGCCACCAGTGATACGGGACAGGGGACCTACGAGCAGTACTTC. This codes for CATSDTGQGTYEQYF.

This clonotype was observed a handful of times. The J gene is TRBJ2-7, the V gene TRBV29-1; D gene uncertain. The CDR3 has 12 amino acids. The germline CDR1 and CDR2 sequences are SQVTM and ANQGSEA. V was shortened by 4 bases and J by 0 bases, with 7 bases between the two germline ends. CDR3: CSVAGSSYEQYF. The CDR3 nucleotides are TGCAGCGTTGCCGGGTCCTCCTACGAGCAGTACTTC.

V and J are TRBV19 and TRBJ1-1, with a tentative D call TRBD1 (5 bases). Trimming stripped 6 bases from V and 2 bases from J, with 13 bases between. The CDR3 is 14 residues long. The germline V gene has CDR1 LNHDA and CDR2 SQIVND (reference sequence). The CDR3 loop reads CASRMQGGNTEAFF. The CDR3, as DNA: TGTGCCAGTAGGATGCAGGGTGGAAACACTGAAGCTTTCTTT.

The chain links TRBV28 to TRBJ1-4; no clear D gene. Between the trimmed V and J ends, which lost 1 base and 3 bases, there was a span of 6 bases. Germline lookup yields CDR1 MDHEN and CDR2 SYDVKM. This CDR3 has 14 residues. The CDR3 spells CASSLFGANEKLFF. The CDR3 DNA follows: TGTGCCAGCAGTTTATTTGGGGCTAATGAAAAACTGTTTTTT. Supplemented by reference TRBV28 and TRBJ1-4, the full variable domain reads DVKVTQSSRYLVKRTGEKVFLECVQDMDHENMFWYRQDPGLGLRLIYFSYDVKMKEKGDIPEGYSVSREKKERFSLILESASTNQTSMYLCASSLFGANEKLFFGSGTQLSVL.

The chain has TRBV10-3 and TRBJ2-3; D is uncertain. The CDR3 covers 15 residues. The V gene's germline CDR1 is ENHRY and CDR2 SYGVKD. V shed 1 base and J shed 5 bases, with 13 bases lying between them. CDR3 nucleotide sequence: TGTGCCATCAGTGAGTTCGTTCAGTGGGGAGATACGCAGTATTTT. It yields the protein CAISEFVQWGDTQYF.

CDR3 coding DNA: TGTGCCAGCAGTTTCGACAGGGTATATGGCTACACCTTC. Translating gives CASSFDRVYGYTF. The chain is built from TRBV28 and TRBJ1-2; 7 nucleotides align to TRBD1. This CDR3 is 13 amino acids long. The V segment lost 3 bases and the J segment 5 bases; nucleotides outside the gene matches: 3. Germline V CDR1 and CDR2: MDHEN, SYDVKM.

This chain connects TRBV20-1 to TRBJ1-1; 8 bases line up with TRBD1. J gave up 3 bases and V 4 bases, and 1 base lay outside the gene matches. The CDR3 is 12 residues long. CDR1 DFQATT and CDR2 SNEGSKA come from the germline V gene (reference sequence). CDR3 nucleotide sequence: TGCAGTGCTAAGACAGGGGACACTGAAGCTTTCTTT. It yields the protein CSAKTGDTEAFF.

The rearrangement joins TRBV13 to TRBJ1-3; D may be TRBD1 (6 bases). The CDR3 runs 16 residues. The ends were cut back, 3 bases at V and 2 bases at J, with 14 bases in the middle. Germline V gene lookup returns CDR1 PRHDT and CDR2 FYEKMQ (reference sequence). The CDR3 here is CASSLIPDSPGNTIYF. In nucleotides, the CDR3 is TGTGCCAGCAGCTTGATCCCGGACAGTCCTGGAAACACCATATATTTT.

The chain couples TRBV28 to TRBJ1-1; 8 nucleotides line up with TRBD1. The trim removed 1 base at V and 4 bases at J, leaving 8 bases unmatched. CDR3 length: 16 residues. Germline assignment: CDR1 MDHEN and CDR2 SYDVKM. Here the CDR3 DNA reads TGTGCCAGCAGTTTATCGGCAGGGGGCTTCGGCACTGAAGCTTTCTTT. It specifies CASSLSAGGFGTEAFF.

J is TRBJ2-5 and V is TRBV7-2; TRBD2 might be the D (6 bases). Germline V CDR1 and CDR2: SGHTA, FQGNSA. The CDR3 contains 14 residues. Trimming took 0 bases from V and 4 from J, leaving 9 bases between them. DNA for the CDR3: TGTGCCAGCAGCTTAGCGACTAGTTCAGAGACCCAGTACTTC. Amino acid sequence: CASSLATSSETQYF.

CDR3 sequence: CASSQEGISGNTIYF. In DNA, the CDR3 is TGCGCCAGCAGCCAAGAGGGGATCTCTGGAAACACCATATATTTT. The chain combines TRBV4-1 with TRBJ1-3; unclear D gene. Trimming shortened V by 0 bases and J by 0 bases, and 6 bases separated the two germline ends. CDR1 MGHRA and CDR2 YSYEKL come from the germline V gene. The CDR3 contains 15 residues.

J is TRBJ2-7 and V is TRBV7-9, with a tentative D call TRBD2 (5 bases). The CDR3 is 13 residues long. The germline gives CDR1 SEHNR, CDR2 FQNEAQ (reference sequence). V was trimmed by 7 bases and J by 7 bases, leaving 17 bases between them. The CDR3 loop is CASTIQERGEQYF. The CDR3 DNA reads TGTGCCAGCACGATCCAAGAGCGAGGGGAGCAGTACTTC.

The table lists this clonotype with a count of one. This chain links TRBV27 with TRBJ2-5; no definite D call. Germline V gene sequence: CDR1 MNHEY, CDR2 SMNVEV (reference sequence). Trimming left V 5 bases short and J 0 bases short, with 10 bases between. This CDR3 comprises 14 residues. Written as DNA, the CDR3 is TGTGCCAGCAGTAAGGATTTGTACCAAGAGACCCAGTACTTC. Translation gives CASSKDLYQETQYF.

This clonotype was seen once. The CDR3 sequence: CSVGVGGPYGYTF. The CDR3 nucleotides are TGCAGCGTTGGGGTAGGGGGCCCCTATGGCTACACCTTC. The chain uses TRBV29-1 and TRBJ1-2, with 7 bases fitting TRBD1. This CDR3 has 13 amino acids. Germline V gene sequence: CDR1 SQVTM, CDR2 ANQGSEA. Germline trimming cut 4 bases from V and 4 bases from J; bases unmatched to any gene: 6.

This clonotype was seen more than once but under ten times. The chain carries TRBV5-1 and TRBJ1-5, with D possibly TRBD1 on 5 matching bases. This CDR3 is 17 amino acids long. In germline, CDR1 is SGHRS, CDR2 YFSETQ. The V end was cut by 2 bases, the J end by 2 bases, with 17 bases between. The CDR3 coding sequence is TGCGCCAGCAGCTTTGCCCCCCTTGGGACGGGCAATCAGCCCCAGCATTTT. This translates into CASSFAPLGTGNQPQHF.

This chain joins TRBV4-3 and TRBJ1-4; D uncertain. The germline V gene has CDR1 LGHNA and CDR2 YSLEER. The CDR3 length is 16 residues. Trimming removed 4 bases from V and 4 bases from J, with 16 bases in between. The CDR3 coding sequence is TGCGCCAGCAGCCGAGAACCCGATCAGTATAATGAAAAACTGTTTTTT. Translation gives CASSREPDQYNEKLFF.

This clonotype has just one count. This chain uses TRBV7-6 with TRBJ2-2; perhaps D is TRBD1 or TRBD2 (5 bases each). Trimming removed 5 bases at V and 4 bases at J, with 11 bases between. Per germline, CDR1 SGHVS and CDR2 FNYEAQ. The CDR3 is 14 residues long. The CDR3 loop reads CASSEGPPTGELFF. The CDR3 DNA follows: TGTGCCAGCAGCGAGGGACCTCCCACCGGGGAGCTGTTTTTT. Full variable domain (remainder filled in from reference TRBV7-6 and TRBJ2-2): GAGVSQSPRYKVTKRGQDVALRCDPISGHVSLYWYRQALGQGPEFLTYFNYEAQQDKSGLPNDRFSAERPEGSISTLTIQRTEQRDSAMYRCASSEGPPTGELFFGEGSRLTVL.

The chain links TRBV6-2 or TRBV6-3 to TRBJ2-2; D is unclear. V gave up 2 bases and J gave up 4 bases, with 8 bases separating them. Per the germline V gene, CDR1 is MNHEY and CDR2 is SVGEGT. CDR3 length: 14 residues. The CDR3 DNA reads as TGTGCCAGCAGTTACCCTCCTCTCACCGGGGAGCTGTTTTTT. Translating gives CASSYPPLTGELFF.